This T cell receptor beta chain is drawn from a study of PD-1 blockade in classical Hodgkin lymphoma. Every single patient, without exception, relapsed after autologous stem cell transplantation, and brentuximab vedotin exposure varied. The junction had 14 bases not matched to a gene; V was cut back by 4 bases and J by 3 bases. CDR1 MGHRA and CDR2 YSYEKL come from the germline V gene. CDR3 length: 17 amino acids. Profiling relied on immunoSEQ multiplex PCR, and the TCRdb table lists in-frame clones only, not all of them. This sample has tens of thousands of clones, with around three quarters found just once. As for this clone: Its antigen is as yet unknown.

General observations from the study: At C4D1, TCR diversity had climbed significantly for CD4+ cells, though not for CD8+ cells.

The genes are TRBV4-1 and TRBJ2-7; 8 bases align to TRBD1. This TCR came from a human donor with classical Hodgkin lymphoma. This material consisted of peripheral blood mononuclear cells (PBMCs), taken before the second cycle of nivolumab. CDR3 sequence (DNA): TGCGCCAGCAGCCCATATGTTGGACAGGGAATGTACTACGAGCAGTACTTC. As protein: CASSPYVGQGMYYEQYF.